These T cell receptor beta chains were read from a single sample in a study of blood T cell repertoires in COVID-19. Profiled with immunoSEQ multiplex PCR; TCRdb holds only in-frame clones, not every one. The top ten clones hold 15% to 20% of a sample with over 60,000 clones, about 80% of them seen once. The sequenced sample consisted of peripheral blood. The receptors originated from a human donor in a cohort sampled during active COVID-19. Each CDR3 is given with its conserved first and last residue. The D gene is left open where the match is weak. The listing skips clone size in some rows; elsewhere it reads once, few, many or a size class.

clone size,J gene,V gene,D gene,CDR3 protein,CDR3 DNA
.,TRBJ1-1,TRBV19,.,CASSIDSGTEAFF,TGTGCCAGTAGTATAGATTCGGGAACTGAAGCTTTCTTT
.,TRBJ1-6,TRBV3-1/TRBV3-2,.,CASSQDIRGSPLHF,TGTGCCAGCAGCCAAGATATACGGGGATCACCCCTCCACTTT
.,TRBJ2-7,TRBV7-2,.,CASSWGLSYEQYF,TGTGCCAGCAGCTGGGGACTCTCCTACGAGCAGTACTTC
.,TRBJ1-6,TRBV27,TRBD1,CASGEAGTGGFGSYNSPLHF,TGTGCCAGCGGGGAAGCCGGGACAGGGGGTTTTGGGTCCTATAATTCACCCCTCCACTTT
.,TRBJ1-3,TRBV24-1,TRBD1,CATSDHTGTGYAGNTIYF,TGTGCCACCAGTGACCACACCGGGACAGGGTATGCTGGAAACACCATATATTTT
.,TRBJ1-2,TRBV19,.,CASSIQGRIYGYTF,TGTGCCAGTAGTATACAGGGAAGGATCTATGGCTACACCTTC
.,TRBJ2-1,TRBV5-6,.,CASRDSGVDNEQFF,TGTGCCAGCAGGGACAGCGGGGTTGACAATGAGCAGTTCTTC
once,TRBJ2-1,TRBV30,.,CAWTQYGSGEQFF,TGTGCCTGGACACAGTACGGGTCGGGAGAGCAGTTCTTC
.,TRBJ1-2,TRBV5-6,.,CASSLSALVSRGYTF,TGTGCCAGCAGCTTGTCAGCCCTAGTAAGTAGGGGCTACACCTTC
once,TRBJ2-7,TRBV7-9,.,CASSLQGDIYEQYF,TGTGCCAGCAGCTTACAGGGCGATATCTACGAGCAGTACTTC
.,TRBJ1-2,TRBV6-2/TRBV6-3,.,CASSSGYGYTF,TGTGCCAGCAGTTCGGGATATGGCTACACCTTC
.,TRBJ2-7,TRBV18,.,CASSKGQGTIYEQYF,TGTGCCAGCTCCAAAGGCCAGGGAACCATCTACGAGCAGTACTTC
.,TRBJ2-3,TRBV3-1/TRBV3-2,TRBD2,CASSQARGGTGDTQYF,TGTGCCAGCAGCCAAGCCCGGGGGGGTACGGGAGATACGCAGTATTTT
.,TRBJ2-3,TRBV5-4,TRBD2,CASSLARRLAGAHTDTQYF,TGTGCCAGCAGCTTGGCCCGTCGACTAGCGGGGGCCCACACAGATACGCAGTATTTT
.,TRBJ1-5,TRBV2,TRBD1,CASKDRGLQPQHF,TGTGCCAGCAAAGACAGGGGGCTTCAGCCCCAGCATTTT
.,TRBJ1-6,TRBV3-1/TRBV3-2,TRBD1,CASSPQGANSPLHF,TGTGCCAGCAGCCCACAGGGGGCAAATTCACCCCTCCACTTT
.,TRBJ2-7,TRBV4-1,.,CASSQAWGVEGWEQYF,TGCGCCAGCAGCCAAGCATGGGGGGTCGAGGGCTGGGAGCAGTACTTC
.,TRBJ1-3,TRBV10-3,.,CAIRQGSGNTIYF,TGTGCCATCAGACAGGGATCTGGAAACACCATATATTTT
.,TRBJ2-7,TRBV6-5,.,CASSQTELYEQYF,TGTGCCAGCAGTCAGACAGAGCTCTACGAGCAGTACTTC
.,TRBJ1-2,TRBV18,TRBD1,CASSLPQGAKDYGYTF,TGTGCCAGCTCACTCCCACAGGGGGCCAAAGACTATGGCTACACCTTC
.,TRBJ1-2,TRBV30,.,CAWSLMGTVGYTF,TGTGCCTGGAGTTTGATGGGCACAGTCGGCTACACCTTC
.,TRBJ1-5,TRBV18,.,CASSEGQINQPQHF,TGTGCCAGCTCAGAAGGACAGATAAATCAGCCCCAGCATTTT
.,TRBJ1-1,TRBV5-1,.,CASSLQMNTEAFF,TGCGCCAGCAGCCTACAGATGAACACTGAAGCTTTCTTT
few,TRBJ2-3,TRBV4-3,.,CASSQVTPDSHTDTQYF,TGCGCCAGCAGCCAAGTAACACCGGACAGTCACACAGATACGCAGTATTTT
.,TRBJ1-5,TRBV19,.,CASSTDLSNQPQHF,TGTGCCAGTAGTACAGATCTTAGCAATCAGCCCCAGCATTTT
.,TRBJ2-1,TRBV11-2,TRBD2,CASSIGTSGGNEQFF,TGTGCCAGCAGCATCGGGACTAGCGGGGGTAATGAGCAGTTCTTC
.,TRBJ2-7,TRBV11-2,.,CASSLEAPAGGYEQYF,TGTGCCAGCAGCTTAGAGGCCCCAGCAGGAGGCTACGAGCAGTACTTC
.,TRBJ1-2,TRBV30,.,CASSPGEAVGYTF,TGTGCCTCCTCACCCGGGGAGGCAGTTGGCTACACCTTC
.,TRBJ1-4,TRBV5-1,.,CASSLDGLQVGRKLFF,TGCGCCAGCAGCTTGGATGGCTTACAGGTCGGGCGGAAACTGTTTTTT
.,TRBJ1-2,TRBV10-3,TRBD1,CAISDQQDDRAGYTF,TGTGCCATCAGTGACCAACAAGACGACAGGGCTGGCTACACCTTC
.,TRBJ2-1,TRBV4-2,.,CASSQDWRTDYNEQFF,TGTGCCAGCAGCCAAGATTGGAGAACCGACTACAATGAGCAGTTCTTC
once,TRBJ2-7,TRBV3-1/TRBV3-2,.,CASSPQLGRYEQYF,TGTGCCAGCAGTCCCCAGTTGGGGCGCTACGAGCAGTACTTC
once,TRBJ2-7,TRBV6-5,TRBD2,CASTAGTSGTYEQYF,TGTGCCAGCACTGCGGGGACTAGCGGGACCTACGAGCAGTACTTC
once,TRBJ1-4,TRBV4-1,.,CASSREDYGGREKLFF,TGCGCCAGCAGCCGAGAAGACTACGGGGGGCGTGAAAAACTGTTTTTT
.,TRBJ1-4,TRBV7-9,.,CASSFGRGNEKLFF,TGTGCCAGCAGCTTTGGAAGGGGAAATGAAAAACTGTTTTTT
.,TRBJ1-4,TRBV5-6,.,CASSWGEGDDEKLFF,TGTGCCAGCAGCTGGGGTGAGGGGGACGATGAAAAACTGTTTTTT
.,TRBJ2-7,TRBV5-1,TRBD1,CASSPQGNYEQYF,TGCGCCAGCAGTCCACAGGGGAATTACGAGCAGTACTTC
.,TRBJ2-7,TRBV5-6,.,CASSFLRGPASTYEQYF,TGTGCCAGCAGCTTTCTTAGGGGTCCAGCTAGTACCTACGAGCAGTACTTC
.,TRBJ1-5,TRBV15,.,CATSRDRDFNQPQHF,TGTGCCACCAGCAGAGACCGGGACTTCAATCAGCCCCAGCATTTT
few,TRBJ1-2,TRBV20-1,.,CSAYQGRGYTF,TGCAGTGCTTACCAGGGTCGTGGCTACACCTTC
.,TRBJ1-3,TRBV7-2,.,CASSLEQGPNTIYF,TGTGCCAGCAGCTTAGAACAGGGTCCAAACACCATATATTTT
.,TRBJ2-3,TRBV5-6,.,CASSLGSGKTDTQYF,TGTGCCAGCAGCTTGGGTTCGGGGAAAACAGATACGCAGTATTTT
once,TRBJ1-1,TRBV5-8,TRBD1,CASSYAGGWTEAFF,TGTGCCAGCAGCTACGCAGGGGGATGGACTGAAGCTTTCTTT
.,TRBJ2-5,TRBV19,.,CASSINFRETQYF,TGTGCCAGTAGTATCAACTTTCGGGAGACCCAGTACTTC
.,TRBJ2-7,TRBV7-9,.,CASSLAAGKYEQYF,TGTGCCAGCAGCTTAGCTGCAGGGAAATACGAGCAGTACTTC
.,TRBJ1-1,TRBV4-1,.,CASSQELFSGRDWNTEAFF,TGCGCCAGCAGCCAAGAATTGTTCTCTGGGAGGGATTGGAACACTGAAGCTTTCTTT
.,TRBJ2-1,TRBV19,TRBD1,CASSKDRGFTYNEQFF,TGTGCCAGTAGCAAGGACAGGGGGTTTACCTACAATGAGCAGTTCTTC
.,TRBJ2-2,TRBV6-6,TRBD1,CASGDRINTGELFF,TGTGCCAGCGGGGACAGGATAAACACCGGGGAGCTGTTTTTT
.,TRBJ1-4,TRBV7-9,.,CASSWAEKLFF,TGTGCCAGCAGTTGGGCGGAAAAACTGTTTTTT
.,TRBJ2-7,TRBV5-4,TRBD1,CASSWDRASSYEQYF,TGTGCCAGCAGCTGGGACAGGGCAAGCTCCTACGAGCAGTACTTC
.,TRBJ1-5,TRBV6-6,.,CASSFNRPLDQPQHF,TGTGCCAGCAGTTTCAATCGACCGCTAGATCAGCCCCAGCATTTT
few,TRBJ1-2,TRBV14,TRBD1,CASSRTGGYGYTF,TGTGCCAGCAGTCGGACAGGGGGATATGGCTACACCTTC
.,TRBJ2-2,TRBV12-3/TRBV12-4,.,CASSQYGELFF,TGTGCCAGCAGTCAGTACGGGGAGCTGTTTTTT
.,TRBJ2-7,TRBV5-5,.,CASSPVQKYYEQYF,TGTGCCAGCAGTCCCGTACAGAAATACTACGAGCAGTACTTC
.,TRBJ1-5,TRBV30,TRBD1,CAWSVGQVIRF,TGTGCCTGGAGCGTTGGACAGGTAATACGGTTT
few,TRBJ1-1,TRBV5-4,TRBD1,CASSALTGGYTEAFF,TGTGCCAGCAGCGCCCTGACAGGGGGTTACACTGAAGCTTTCTTT
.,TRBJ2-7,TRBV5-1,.,CASSTGFHEQYF,TGCGCCAGCAGCACAGGGTTTCACGAGCAGTACTTC
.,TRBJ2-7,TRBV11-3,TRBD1,CASSSQTGNEQYF,TGTGCCAGCAGCTCCCAGACAGGGAACGAGCAGTACTTC
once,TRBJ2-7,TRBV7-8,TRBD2,CASSISGTRNEQYF,TGTGCCAGCAGCATTAGCGGGACAAGGAACGAGCAGTACTTC
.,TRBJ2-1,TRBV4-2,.,CASSQDLRRADEQFF,TGTGCCAGCAGCCAAGATCTCCGCAGGGCCGATGAGCAGTTCTTC